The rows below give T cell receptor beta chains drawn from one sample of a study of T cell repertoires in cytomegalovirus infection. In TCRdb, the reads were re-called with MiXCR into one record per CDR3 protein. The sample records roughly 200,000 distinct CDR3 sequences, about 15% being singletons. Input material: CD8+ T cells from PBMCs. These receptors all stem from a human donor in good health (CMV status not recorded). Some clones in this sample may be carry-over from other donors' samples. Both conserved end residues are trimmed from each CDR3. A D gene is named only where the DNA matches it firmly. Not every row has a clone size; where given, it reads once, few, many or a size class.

ASSPYNTGELF,.,.,TRBJ2-2,TRBV6-2/TRBV6-3
ASIKPLGLAGDFIGDTQY,TRBD2,.,TRBJ2-3,TRBV28
ASSYSSGVEAF,.,.,TRBJ1-1,TRBV6-2/TRBV6-3
ASSFPMTGAANTEAF,TRBD1,.,TRBJ1-1,TRBV7-9
ASSQENRVWDTEAF,.,few,TRBJ1-1,TRBV14
ASSTSGGKLFYEQY,TRBD2,few,TRBJ2-7,TRBV6-6
ASSFLGPQNTGELF,.,few,TRBJ2-2,TRBV12-3/TRBV12-4
ASSVRRQGGLETQY,.,.,TRBJ2-5,TRBV9
ASSQEMASISPLH,.,few,TRBJ1-6,TRBV4-3
ASSLTPQSSYEQY,.,.,TRBJ2-7,TRBV7-8
ASSLADWDTDTQY,.,.,TRBJ2-3,TRBV27
ASSWGTVDNYGYT,.,.,TRBJ1-2,TRBV7-2
ASSPRDREYEQY,.,few,TRBJ2-7,TRBV18
ASSANLAGGDNEQF,TRBD2,.,TRBJ2-1,TRBV9
ASSEGRGALRGNEQF,.,few,TRBJ2-1,TRBV6-2/TRBV6-3
AITTGTGGVWTEAF,TRBD1,.,TRBJ1-1,TRBV10-3
ASSGTGGRNEQF,TRBD1,.,TRBJ2-1,TRBV7-9
ASIRRGRNTGELF,.,.,TRBJ2-2,TRBV28
ASSPLQGGNQPQH,TRBD1,few,TRBJ1-5,TRBV7-6
ASSSYRGRTEAF,TRBD1,few,TRBJ1-1,TRBV7-2
AISETRRSNQETQY,.,.,TRBJ2-5,TRBV10-3
ASSALAGSYEQY,TRBD2,.,TRBJ2-7,TRBV9
ASSYRELPPSDTQY,.,few,TRBJ2-3,TRBV6-8
ATSVGGRNEQF,.,few,TRBJ2-1,TRBV24-1
ATSRDLLRKGAMDEQY,TRBD1,.,TRBJ2-7,TRBV15
AISESAPRPGDGYT,.,.,TRBJ1-2,TRBV10-3
ASSSIGGSSTDTQY,.,.,TRBJ2-3,TRBV11-1
SAGLGAREQY,.,.,TRBJ2-7,TRBV20-1
ASSLLGLRSSYNEQF,.,.,TRBJ2-1,TRBV9
ASSLGQGIWETQY,.,.,TRBJ2-5,TRBV13
ASSLEGHEQY,.,.,TRBJ2-7,TRBV7-9
ASSDIRALLGNGYT,.,.,TRBJ1-2,TRBV7-9
ASSYAGEAF,.,.,TRBJ1-1,TRBV6-2/TRBV6-3
AIMFGNNEQF,.,.,TRBJ2-1,TRBV10-3
ASSFQSYEQY,.,.,TRBJ2-7,TRBV28
ASSWGQPRGEAF,.,few,TRBJ1-1,TRBV7-8
SARGITREQY,.,.,TRBJ2-7,TRBV20-1
ASSLVKTSYTDTQY,TRBD2,.,TRBJ2-3,TRBV7-8
ASSYGSRGTTDTQY,.,few,TRBJ2-3,TRBV6-2/TRBV6-3
ASSQIAGEADTQY,.,.,TRBJ2-3,TRBV4-1
ASTSGYEQY,.,once,TRBJ2-7,TRBV6-5
ASSVGSGTLRSSTEAF,.,.,TRBJ1-1,TRBV9
ASSQVGRGATDTQY,.,few,TRBJ2-3,TRBV7-8
ASSLRASGAHSYNEQF,TRBD2,.,TRBJ2-1,TRBV11-2
ASSPGVVNYGYT,.,.,TRBJ1-2,TRBV27
ASSYGPGRSNQPQH,.,.,TRBJ1-5,TRBV6-2/TRBV6-3
ASRGTNVNYGYT,.,few,TRBJ1-2,TRBV12-3/TRBV12-4
ASSTGTSGPTSTDTQY,TRBD2,few,TRBJ2-3,TRBV6-2/TRBV6-3
ASGLGGWGPNTGELF,.,few,TRBJ2-2,TRBV12-5
SAISQGSNSNQPQH,TRBD1,.,TRBJ1-5,TRBV20-1
SVEVPTASYEQY,.,.,TRBJ2-7,TRBV29-1
ASSLDGGSSYGYT,.,.,TRBJ1-2,TRBV5-5
SVEGGPRVAKNIQY,.,few,TRBJ2-4,TRBV29-1
ASTRRGEGRYNEQF,.,.,TRBJ2-1,TRBV2
ASGVWVLSGQYQETQY,.,.,TRBJ2-5,TRBV6-2/TRBV6-3